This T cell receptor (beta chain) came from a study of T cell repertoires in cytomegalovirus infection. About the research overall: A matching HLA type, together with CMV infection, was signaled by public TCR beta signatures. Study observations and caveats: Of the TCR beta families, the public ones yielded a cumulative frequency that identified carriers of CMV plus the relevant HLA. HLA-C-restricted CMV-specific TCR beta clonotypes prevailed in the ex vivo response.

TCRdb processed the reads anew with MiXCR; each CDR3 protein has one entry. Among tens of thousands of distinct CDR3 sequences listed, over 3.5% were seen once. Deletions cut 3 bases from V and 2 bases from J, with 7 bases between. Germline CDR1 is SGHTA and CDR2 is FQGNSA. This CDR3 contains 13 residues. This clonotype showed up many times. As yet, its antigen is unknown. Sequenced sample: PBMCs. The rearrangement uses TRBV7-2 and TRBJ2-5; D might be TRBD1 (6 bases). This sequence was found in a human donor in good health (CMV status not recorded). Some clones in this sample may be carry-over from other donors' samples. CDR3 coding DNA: TGTGCCAGCAGCTTCCAGGGGCAAGAGACCCAGTACTTC. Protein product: CASSFQGQETQYF.